This T cell receptor (beta chain) is drawn from a study of beta chain features in type 1 diabetes. CDR1 SGHTA and CDR2 FQGNSA come from the germline V gene. CDR3 length equals 16 residues. Losses at the gene ends were 2 bases for V and 5 bases for J; bases not matched to a gene: 12. Reverse transcription of all isolated RNA meant that expressed TCRB transcripts were sequenced. Some clones are missing from TCRdb's copy, which holds only in-frame ones; the method was immunoSEQ multiplex PCR. The sample includes under 200,000 clones, 6.5% to 10% of them seen just once. This clone was found a few times. Its target is not known. Study results and limitations: Since sequencing was performed on cDNA, cells with high TCR expression could be over-represented. The study left unresolved whether HLA type influences TCRB rearrangement. TCRB CDR3s from Type 1 diabetes patients were moderately but significantly shorter in all four CD4+ subsets.

The sequenced material came from central memory CD4+ T cells from blood. V is TRBV7-2 and J is TRBJ2-7; 7 bases are shared with TRBD2. This clonotype originated in a woman aged 18-30 years with type 1 diabetes. CDR3 nucleotides: TGTGCCAGCAGCTTAAATCTAGCGGCTTTAGGTAACGAGCAGTACTTC. It specifies CASSLNLAALGNEQYF.